The clone carrying this T cell receptor (beta chain) was counted ten times or more. Its antigen is not identified. The CDR3 has 16 residues. Germline V CDR1 and CDR2: SGHAT, FQNNGV. The V segment lost 5 bases and the J segment 1 base; nucleotides outside the gene matches: 8. The sample originates from a study of T cells after yellow fever vaccination. Study in general: Where fractions had low cell numbers, libraries were prepared from them with the SMART-Seq v4 Ultra Low Input RNA kit.

Notes on the study in general: Bulk-population clonotypes that are abundant could appear as contaminants in FACS-sorted repertoires.

TCRdb analysed the 5' RACE reads with MiXCR anew, one entry per CDR3 protein. The data contain approximately 250,000 distinct CDR3 sequences, about 3.5% of them seen just once; the ten biggest clones take up about 20%. The source of this sequence is a man between 18 and 29 years old who received the YFV17D yellow fever vaccine. This rearrangement joins TRBV11-2 to TRBJ2-5; 9 nucleotides agree with TRBD2. This specimen was PBMCs, taken 15 days after the yellow fever booster vaccination. CDR3: CASSDIAGVGQETQYF. CDR3 bases: TGTGCCAGCAGCGACATAGCGGGGGTGGGCCAAGAGACCCAGTACTTC.